The entry below describes one TCR beta chain. Its antigen is undetermined. Data came from immunoSEQ multiplex PCR; TCRdb stores just in-frame clones and leaves some out. The repertoire holds about 150,000 clones, with more than 70% as singletons. These data come from a study of T cell responses to AZD1222 COVID-19 vaccine. Study information: Pooling was applied to second doses at about 4 or about 12 weeks.

Study-wide results and limits: The sample set comprised mostly white British donors with more females, and clonal diversity was possibly underestimated. Spike was spanned by vaccine-associated CD4 TCRs, which were dominant at 160-218 and 743-854. Elevations in Spike-specific TCR breadth and depth followed administration of two AZD1222 doses.

The CDR3 consists of 13 residues. V was trimmed by 7 bases and J by 3 bases, leaving 11 bases between them. The germline CDR1 and CDR2 sequences are LGHDT and YNNKEL (reference sequence). This TCR was sampled from an adult in good health. The rearrangement uses TRBV3-1 (or the pseudogene TRBV3-2) and TRBJ2-3, with D uncertain. The source material was peripheral blood, sampled on day 0 of AZD1222 vaccination. The CDR3 here is CASKKLDTDTQYF. CDR3 nucleotide sequence: TGTGCCAGCAAGAAGCTAGATACAGATACGCAGTATTTT.